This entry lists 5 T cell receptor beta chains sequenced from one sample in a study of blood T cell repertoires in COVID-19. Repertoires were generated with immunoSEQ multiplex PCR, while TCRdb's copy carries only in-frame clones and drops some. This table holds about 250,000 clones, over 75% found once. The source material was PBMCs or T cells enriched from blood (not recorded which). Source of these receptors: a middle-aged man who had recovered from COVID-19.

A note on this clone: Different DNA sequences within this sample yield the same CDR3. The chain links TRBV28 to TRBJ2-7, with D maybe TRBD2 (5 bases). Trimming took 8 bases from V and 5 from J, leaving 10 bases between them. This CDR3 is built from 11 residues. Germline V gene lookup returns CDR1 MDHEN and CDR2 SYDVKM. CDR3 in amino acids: CASRGLHEQYF. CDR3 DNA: TGTGCCAGCCGAGGGTTGCACGAGCAGTACTTC.

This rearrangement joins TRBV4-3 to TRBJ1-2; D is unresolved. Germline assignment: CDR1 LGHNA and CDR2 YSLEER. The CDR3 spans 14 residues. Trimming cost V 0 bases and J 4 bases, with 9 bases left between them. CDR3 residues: CASSQDPGLYGYTF. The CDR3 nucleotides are TGCGCCAGCAGCCAAGACCCAGGTCTCTATGGCTACACCTTC.

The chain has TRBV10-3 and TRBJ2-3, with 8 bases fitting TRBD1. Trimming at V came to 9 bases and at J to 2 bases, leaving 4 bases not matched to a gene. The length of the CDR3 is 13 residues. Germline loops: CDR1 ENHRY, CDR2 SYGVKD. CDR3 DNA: TGTGCCATAGGGACAGGACCCACAGATACGCAGTATTTT. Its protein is CAIGTGPTDTQYF.

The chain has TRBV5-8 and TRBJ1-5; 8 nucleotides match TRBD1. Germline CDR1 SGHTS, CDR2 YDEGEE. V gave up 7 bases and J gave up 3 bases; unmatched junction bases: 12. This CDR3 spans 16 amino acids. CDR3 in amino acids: CASSWTGTWNNQPQHF. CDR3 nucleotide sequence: TGTGCCAGCTCCTGGACAGGGACTTGGAACAATCAGCCCCAGCATTTT.

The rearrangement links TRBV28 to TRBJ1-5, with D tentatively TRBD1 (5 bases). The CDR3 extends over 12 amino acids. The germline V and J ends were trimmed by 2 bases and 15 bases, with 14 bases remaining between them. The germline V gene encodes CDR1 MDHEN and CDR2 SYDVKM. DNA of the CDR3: TGTGCCAGCAGTTTACTGGACACGAAAAGGCATTTT. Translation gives CASSLLDTKRHF.